This T cell receptor beta chain comes out of a study of blood T cell repertoires in COVID-19. Looking at the study overall: The United States, Italy and Spain were the sources of the acute and convalescent COVID-19 samples. T cells, B-cell-depleted T cells, or PBMCs provided the cDNA or gDNA that served as material.

Trimming left V 0 bases short and J 5 bases short, with 10 bases between. The CDR3 is 13 amino acids. Germline V CDR1 and CDR2: GTSNPN, SVGIG (reference sequence). As originally analysed: Nucleated cell number was recorded as an estimate derived from reference gene primer amplification. Generated by immunoSEQ multiplex PCR, the TCRdb table keeps only in-frame clones and is missing some. D and trimming come from the DNA, and the V and J calls and clone size come from that table. The repertoire holds about 120,000 clones, with approximately 90% as singletons. The specimen was peripheral blood. The J gene is TRBJ1-1, the V gene TRBV30; D is unresolved. The receptor was derived from a human donor with active COVID-19. The donor label of this sample is uncertain. The CDR3 loop is CAWSVPLRTEAFF. The CDR3 DNA reads TGTGCCTGGAGTGTACCGCTCCGGACTGAAGCTTTCTTT.